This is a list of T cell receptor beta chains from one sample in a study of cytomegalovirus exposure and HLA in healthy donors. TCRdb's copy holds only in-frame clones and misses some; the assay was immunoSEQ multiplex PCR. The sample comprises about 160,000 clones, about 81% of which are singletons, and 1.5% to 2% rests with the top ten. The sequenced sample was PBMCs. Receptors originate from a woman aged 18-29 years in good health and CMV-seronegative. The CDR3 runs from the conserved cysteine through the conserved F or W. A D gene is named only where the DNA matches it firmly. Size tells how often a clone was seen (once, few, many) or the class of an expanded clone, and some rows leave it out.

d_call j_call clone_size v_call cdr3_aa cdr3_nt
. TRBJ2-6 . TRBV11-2 CASSLDPNTASGANVLTF TGTGCCAGCAGCTTAGACCCTAACACAGCCTCTGGGGCCAACGTCCTGACTTTC
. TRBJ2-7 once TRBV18 CASTRSRRDEQYF TGTGCCAGCACGCGTAGTAGGAGGGACGAGCAGTACTTC
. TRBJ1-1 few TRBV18 CASSPLNIGQGTRTEAFF TGTGCCAGCTCACCATTAAATATCGGGCAGGGGACGAGGACTGAAGCTTTCTTT
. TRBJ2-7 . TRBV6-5 CASSYGRGHKQYF TGTGCCAGCAGTTACGGGCGGGGCCACAAGCAGTACTTC
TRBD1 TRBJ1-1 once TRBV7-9 CASSFFQGDNTEAFF TGTGCCAGCAGTTTCTTCCAGGGGGACAACACTGAAGCTTTCTTT
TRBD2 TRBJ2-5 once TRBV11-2 CASSTGTSGGSRQETQYF TGTGCCAGCAGCACCGGGACTAGCGGGGGTTCGCGCCAAGAGACCCAGTACTTC
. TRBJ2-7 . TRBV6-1 CASSAGVYEQYF TGTGCCAGCAGTGCCGGAGTCTACGAGCAGTACTTC
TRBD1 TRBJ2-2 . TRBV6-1 CASSDGTGNAGELFF TGTGCCAGCAGTGATGGGACAGGAAACGCCGGGGAGCTGTTTTTT
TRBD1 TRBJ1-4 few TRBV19 CASSTRQGRATNEKLFF TGTGCCAGTAGTACCCGACAGGGACGAGCAACTAATGAAAAACTGTTTTTT
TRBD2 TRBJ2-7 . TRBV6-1 CASRSGTSGNSWYF TGTGCCAGCAGGTCCGGGACTAGCGGGAATTCATGGTACTTC
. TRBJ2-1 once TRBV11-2 CASSLGPSAGNEQFF TGTGCCAGCAGCTTAGGACCTAGCGCAGGGAATGAGCAGTTCTTC
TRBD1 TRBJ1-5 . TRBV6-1 CASSGTSGTGVYQPQHF TGTGCCAGCAGTGGAACAAGCGGGACAGGGGTTTATCAGCCCCAGCATTTT
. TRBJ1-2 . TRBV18 CASSPPSGQNYGYTF TGTGCCAGCTCACCACCTTCCGGACAGAATTATGGCTACACCTTC
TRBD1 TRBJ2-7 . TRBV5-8 CASSAGQGLDEQYF TGTGCCAGCAGCGCGGGACAGGGGCTAGACGAGCAGTACTTC
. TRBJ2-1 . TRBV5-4 CASSRGHSYNEQFF TGTGCCAGCAGCCGGGGACATTCCTACAATGAGCAGTTCTTC
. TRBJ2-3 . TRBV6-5 CASSYGQSTDTQYF TGTGCCAGCAGTTATGGCCAGTCAACAGATACGCAGTATTTT
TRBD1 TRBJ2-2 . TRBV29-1 CSVETGTEFPGELFF TGCAGCGTAGAAACCGGGACAGAGTTTCCCGGGGAGCTGTTTTTT
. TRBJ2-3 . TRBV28 CASSTQGPPTDTQYF TGTGCCAGCAGTACCCAGGGGCCCCCCACAGATACGCAGTATTTT
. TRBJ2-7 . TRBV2 CASMGAPSPYEQYF TGTGCCAGCATGGGGGCCCCCTCTCCTTACGAGCAGTACTTC
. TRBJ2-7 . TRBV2 CASRGAAAETYEQYF TGTGCCAGCAGGGGGGCGGCTGCGGAGACCTACGAGCAGTACTTC
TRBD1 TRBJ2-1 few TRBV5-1 CASSSGQGRVDEQFF TGCGCCAGCAGCTCCGGACAGGGGAGGGTCGATGAGCAGTTCTTC
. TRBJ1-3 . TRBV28 CASSLRGPGNTIYF TGTGCCAGCAGTTTACGAGGTCCTGGAAACACCATATATTTT
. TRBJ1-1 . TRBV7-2 CASSLVEVTEAFF TGTGCCAGCAGCTTAGTCGAGGTTACTGAAGCTTTCTTT
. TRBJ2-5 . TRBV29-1 CSVGGQETQYF TGCAGCGTTGGAGGACAAGAGACCCAGTACTTC
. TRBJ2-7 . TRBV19 CASRPGAWGEQYF TGTGCCAGTAGGCCAGGGGCTTGGGGCGAGCAGTACTTC
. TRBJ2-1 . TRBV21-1 CASSKDERRSYNEQFF TGTGCCAGCAGCAAGGACGAAAGGAGGTCCTACAATGAGCAGTTCTTC
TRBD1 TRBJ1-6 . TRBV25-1 CASSDGTARITLHF TGTGCCAGCAGTGACGGGACAGCCCGTATCACCCTCCACTTT
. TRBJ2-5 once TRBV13 CASSLRGATSHETQYF TGTGCCAGCAGCTTAAGGGGAGCTACTAGCCACGAGACCCAGTACTTC
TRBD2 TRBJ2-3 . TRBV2 CASGTSGRGQRAPQYF TGTGCCAGCGGGACTAGCGGGAGGGGGCAACGGGCCCCGCAGTATTTT
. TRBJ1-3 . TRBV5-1 CASSSDGDSGNTIYF TGCGCCAGCAGCTCTGACGGGGACTCTGGAAACACCATATATTTT
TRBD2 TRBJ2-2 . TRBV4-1 CASSPPWGLGTNTGELFF TGCGCCAGCAGCCCGCCTTGGGGACTAGGTACAAACACCGGGGAGCTGTTTTTT
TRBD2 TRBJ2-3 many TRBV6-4 CASSPGLARGSTDTQYF TGTGCCAGCAGTCCGGGACTAGCCAGAGGGAGCACAGATACGCAGTATTTT
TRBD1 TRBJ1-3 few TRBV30 CAWSTGDGNTIYF TGTGCCTGGAGTACAGGGGACGGAAACACCATATATTTT
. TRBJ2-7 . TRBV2 CASSDVGGRGSLRSYEQCF TGTGCCAGCAGTGACGTCGGGGGGCGCGGAAGCTTGAGGAGTTACGAGCAGTGCTTC
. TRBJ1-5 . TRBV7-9 CSSSLGYSRGTDQPQHF TGTTCCAGCAGCTTAGGATACTCCAGAGGTACCGATCAGCCCCAGCATTTT
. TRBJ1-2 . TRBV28 CASRQGVRGYTF TGTGCCAGCAGACAGGGTGTTCGAGGCTACACCTTC
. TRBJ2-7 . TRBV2 CASMAGYEQYF TGTGCCAGCATGGCGGGTTACGAGCAGTACTTC
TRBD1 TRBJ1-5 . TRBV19 CASNFRGLGNQPQHF TGTGCCAGCAACTTCAGGGGGCTCGGCAATCAGCCCCAGCATTTT
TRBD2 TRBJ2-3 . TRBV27 CASSSGLAGGRDTQYF TGTGCCAGCAGTTCAGGACTAGCGGGAGGGAGGGATACGCAGTATTTT
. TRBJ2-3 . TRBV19 CASRPGTPSTDTQYF TGTGCCAGTAGGCCCGGGACACCTAGCACAGATACGCAGTATTTT
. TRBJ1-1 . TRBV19 CASSLQGPMNTEAFF TGTGCCAGTAGTTTACAGGGTCCAATGAACACTGAAGCTTTCTTT
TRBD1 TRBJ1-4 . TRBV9 CASSVGPRGRGGPNEKLFF TGTGCCAGCAGCGTAGGCCCCAGGGGGCGGGGTGGCCCTAATGAAAAACTGTTTTTT
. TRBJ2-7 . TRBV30 CAWSAAGVEQYF TGTGCCTGGAGTGCGGCAGGGGTCGAGCAGTACTTC
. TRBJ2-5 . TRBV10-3 CAISESIARYQETQYF TGTGCCATCAGTGAGTCGATAGCTAGGTACCAAGAGACCCAGTACTTC
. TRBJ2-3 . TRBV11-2 CASSLPTDTQYF TGTGCCAGCAGCTTACCGACAGATACGCAGTATTTT
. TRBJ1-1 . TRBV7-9 CSSSLGRGNTEAFF TGTTCCAGCAGCTTAGGCAGGGGGAACACTGAAGCTTTCTTT
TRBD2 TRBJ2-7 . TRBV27 CASSGRWASGSYEQYF TGTGCCAGCAGTGGGAGGTGGGCTAGCGGTTCCTACGAGCAGTACTTC
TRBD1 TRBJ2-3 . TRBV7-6 CASSRQGMGTDTQYF TGTGCCAGCAGCAGACAGGGCATGGGCACAGATACGCAGTATTTT
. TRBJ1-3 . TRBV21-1 CASSKGNRGASGNTIYF TGTGCCAGCAGCAAAGGGAACAGGGGGGCTTCTGGAAACACCATATATTTT
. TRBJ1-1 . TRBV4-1 CASSQVTPDSLNTEAFF TGCGCCAGCAGCCAAGTTACCCCCGACAGCCTGAACACTGAAGCTTTCTTT
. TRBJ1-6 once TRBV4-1 CASSPQGPFNSPLHF TGCGCCAGCAGCCCCCAGGGGCCGTTCAATTCACCCCTCCACTTT
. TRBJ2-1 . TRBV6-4 CASSGSGGLGEQFF TGTGCCAGCAGCGGTTCGGGTGGACTCGGTGAGCAGTTCTTC